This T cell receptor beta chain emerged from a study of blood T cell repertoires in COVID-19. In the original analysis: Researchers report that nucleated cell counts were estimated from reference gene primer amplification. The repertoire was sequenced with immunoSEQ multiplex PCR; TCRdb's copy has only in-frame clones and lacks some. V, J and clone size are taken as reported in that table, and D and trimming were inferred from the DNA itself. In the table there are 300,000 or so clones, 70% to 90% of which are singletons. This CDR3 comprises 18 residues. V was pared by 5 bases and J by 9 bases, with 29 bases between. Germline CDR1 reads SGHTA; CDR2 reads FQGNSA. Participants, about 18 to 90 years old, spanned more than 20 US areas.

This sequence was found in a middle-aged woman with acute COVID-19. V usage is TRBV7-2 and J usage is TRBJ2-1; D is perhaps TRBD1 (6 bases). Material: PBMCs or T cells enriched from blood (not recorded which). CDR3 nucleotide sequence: TGTGCCAGCAGCACCCAACGGAGTCTACAGGGAGCTCATGGTGAGCAGTTCTTC. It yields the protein CASSTQRSLQGAHGEQFF.